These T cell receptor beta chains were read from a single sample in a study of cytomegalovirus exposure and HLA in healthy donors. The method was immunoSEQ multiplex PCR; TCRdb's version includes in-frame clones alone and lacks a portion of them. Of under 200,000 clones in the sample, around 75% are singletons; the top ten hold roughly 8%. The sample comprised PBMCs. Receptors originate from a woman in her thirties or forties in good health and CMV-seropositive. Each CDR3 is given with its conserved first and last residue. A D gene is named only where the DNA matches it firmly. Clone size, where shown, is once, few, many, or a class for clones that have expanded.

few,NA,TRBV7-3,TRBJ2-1,CASSRFTSSEQFF,TGTGCCAGCAGCCGCTTCACTAGTAGCGAGCAGTTCTTC
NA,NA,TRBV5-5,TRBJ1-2,CASSLEAENYGYTF,TGTGCCAGCAGCTTGGAAGCTGAAAACTATGGCTACACCTTC
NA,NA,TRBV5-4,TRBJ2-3,CASSSSRTSPYTQYF,TGTGCCAGCAGCTCCAGCCGGACAAGCCCTTATACGCAGTATTTT
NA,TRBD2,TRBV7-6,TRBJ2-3,CASSERLAGSTDTQYF,TGTGCCAGCAGCGAACGACTAGCGGGGTCCACAGATACGCAGTATTTT
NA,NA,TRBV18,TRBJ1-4,CASSLDSLTTNEKLFF,TGTGCCAGCTCACTGGACAGCCTAACGACTAATGAAAAACTGTTTTTT
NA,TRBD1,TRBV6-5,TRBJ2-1,CASRKTGLKTEQFF,TGTGCCAGCAGAAAGACAGGGTTAAAGACTGAGCAGTTCTTC
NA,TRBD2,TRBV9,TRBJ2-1,CASSLLADPYNEQFF,TGTGCCAGCAGCCTCCTAGCGGACCCCTACAATGAGCAGTTCTTC
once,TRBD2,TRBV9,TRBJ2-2,CASSLGTSGRIGELFF,TGTGCCAGCAGCCTAGGGACTAGCGGGAGAATCGGGGAGCTGTTTTTT
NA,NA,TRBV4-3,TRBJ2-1,CASSQRRGTSNNEQFF,TGCGCCAGCAGCCAGCGTAGGGGGACCAGCAACAATGAGCAGTTCTTC
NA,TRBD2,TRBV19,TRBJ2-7,CASQRSAGGDDEQYF,TGTGCCAGCCAAAGGTCGGCGGGAGGAGACGACGAGCAGTACTTC
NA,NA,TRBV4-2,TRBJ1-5,CASSQVRSNQPQHF,TGTGCCAGCAGCCAAGTGCGTAGCAATCAGCCCCAGCATTTT
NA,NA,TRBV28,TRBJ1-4,CASSSPGGDNEKLFF,TGTGCCAGCAGTTCCCCCGGGGGAGATAATGAAAAACTGTTTTTT
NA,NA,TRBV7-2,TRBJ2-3,CASSFMEFTDTQYF,TGTGCCAGCAGCTTCATGGAGTTCACAGATACGCAGTATTTT
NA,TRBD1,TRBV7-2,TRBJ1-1,CASSLALRTGLNTEAFF,TGTGCCAGCAGCTTAGCGCTCCGGACAGGCTTGAACACTGAAGCTTTCTTT
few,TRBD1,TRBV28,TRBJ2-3,CASSLDGTGYADTQYF,TGTGCCAGCAGTTTAGACGGGACAGGGTATGCAGATACGCAGTATTTT
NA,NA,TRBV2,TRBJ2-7,CASSERSRATYEQYF,TGTGCCAGCAGTGAAAGAAGCAGGGCCACCTACGAGCAGTACTTC
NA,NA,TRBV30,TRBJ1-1,CAWAQGNTEAFF,TGTGCCTGGGCACAGGGGAACACTGAAGCTTTCTTT
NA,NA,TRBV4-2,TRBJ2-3,CASSQEGWRGADTQYF,TGTGCCAGCAGCCAAGAAGGCTGGAGGGGCGCAGATACGCAGTATTTT
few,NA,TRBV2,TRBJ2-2,CASNRVGTGELFF,TGTGCCAGCAACAGGGTCGGCACCGGGGAGCTGTTTTTT
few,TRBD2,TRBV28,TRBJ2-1,CASSLSGSSYNEQFF,TGTGCCAGCAGTTTAAGCGGGAGCTCCTACAATGAGCAGTTCTTC
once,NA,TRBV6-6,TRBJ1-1,CASIRDGGMYTEAFF,TGTGCCAGCATCCGGGACGGGGGAATGTACACTGAAGCTTTCTTT
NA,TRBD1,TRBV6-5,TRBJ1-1,CASSYLTGAGGEAFF,TGTGCCAGCAGTTACCTAACAGGGGCCGGGGGTGAAGCTTTCTTT
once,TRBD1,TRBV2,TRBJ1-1,CAGRQGVNTEAFF,TGTGCCGGAAGACAGGGAGTGAACACTGAAGCTTTCTTT
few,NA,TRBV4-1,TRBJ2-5,CASSQVGRSAIETQYF,TGCGCCAGCAGCCAAGTGGGCAGGTCCGCGATAGAGACCCAGTACTTC
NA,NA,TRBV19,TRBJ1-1,CASSRPRDTEAFF,TGTGCCAGTAGCCGTCCCCGCGACACTGAAGCTTTCTTT
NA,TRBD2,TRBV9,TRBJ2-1,CASSHLGRGAYNEQFF,TGTGCCAGCAGCCACTTAGGGCGGGGGGCTTACAATGAGCAGTTCTTC
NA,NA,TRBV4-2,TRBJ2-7,CASSQEERRGYEQYF,TGTGCCAGCAGCCAAGAGGAGCGGAGGGGTTACGAGCAGTACTTC
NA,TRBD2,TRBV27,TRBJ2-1,CASSLPTSGSRYEQFF,TGTGCCAGCAGTCTCCCGACTAGCGGGAGTAGATATGAGCAGTTCTTC
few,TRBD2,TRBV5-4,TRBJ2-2,CASSPGLAGLGELFF,TGTGCCAGCAGCCCGGGACTAGCGGGACTCGGGGAGCTGTTTTTT
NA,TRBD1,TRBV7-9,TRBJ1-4,CASSPGQGRNEKLFF,TGTGCCAGCAGCCCCGGACAGGGTCGAAATGAAAAACTGTTTTTT
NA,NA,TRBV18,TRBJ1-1,CASSALVGTPTNTEAFF,TGTGCCAGCTCAGCCCTCGTCGGGACTCCAACGAACACTGAAGCTTTCTTT
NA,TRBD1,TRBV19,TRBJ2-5,CASSMGLLQGLGQETQYF,TGTGCCAGTAGTATGGGGCTCTTACAGGGGTTAGGCCAAGAGACCCAGTACTTC
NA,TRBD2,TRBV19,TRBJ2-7,CASSMGTSGIYEQYF,TGTGCCAGTAGTATGGGGACTAGCGGGATCTACGAGCAGTACTTC
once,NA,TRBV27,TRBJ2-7,CASSSSPRSHIEQYF,TGTGCCAGCAGTTCCTCACCCAGGTCACACATCGAGCAGTACTTC
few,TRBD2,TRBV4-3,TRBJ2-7,CASSHTPGLAGSYEQYF,TGCGCCAGCAGCCATACTCCGGGACTAGCGGGTTCCTACGAGCAGTACTTC
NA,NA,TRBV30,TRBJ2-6,CAWSPDRTGANVLTF,TGTGCCTGGAGTCCTGACAGGACTGGGGCCAACGTCCTGACTTTC
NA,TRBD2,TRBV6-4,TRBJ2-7,CASWNSTSGSSLAYEQYF,TGTGCCAGCTGGAACTCGACTAGCGGGAGTTCTCTGGCCTACGAGCAGTACTTC
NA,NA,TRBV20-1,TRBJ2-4,CSAAGENIQYF,TGCAGTGCTGCGGGTGAAAACATTCAGTACTTC
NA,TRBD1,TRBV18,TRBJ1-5,CASSPDRDRLNQPQHF,TGTGCCAGCTCACCCGACCGGGACAGGCTAAATCAGCCCCAGCATTTT
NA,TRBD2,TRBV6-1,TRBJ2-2,CASSVGVAGGPGELFF,TGTGCCAGCAGTGTGGGGGTAGCGGGAGGCCCCGGGGAGCTGTTTTTT
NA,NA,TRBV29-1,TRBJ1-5,CSVGTAYSNQPQHF,TGCAGCGTTGGGACAGCTTATAGCAATCAGCCCCAGCATTTT
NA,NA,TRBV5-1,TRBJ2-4,CASSLGNAGKNIQYF,TGCGCCAGCAGCCTAGGAAACGCCGGCAAAAACATTCAGTACTTC
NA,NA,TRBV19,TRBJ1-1,CASSRQTGTRGLNTEAFF,TGTGCCAGTAGCCGGCAGACGGGGACAAGGGGATTGAACACTGAAGCTTTCTTT
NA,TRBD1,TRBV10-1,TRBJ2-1,CASQWDREFNEQFF,TGCGCCAGCCAATGGGACAGGGAGTTTAATGAGCAGTTCTTC
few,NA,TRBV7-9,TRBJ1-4,CSSSLAGPGSINEKLFF,TGTTCCAGCAGCTTAGCGGGCCCCGGAAGTATAAATGAAAAACTGTTTTTT
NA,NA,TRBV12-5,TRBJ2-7,CASGPPKGASFSYEQYF,TGTGCTAGTGGTCCCCCCAAAGGGGCGAGTTTCTCCTACGAGCAGTACTTC
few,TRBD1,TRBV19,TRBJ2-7,CASTRDRGYEQYF,TGTGCCAGTACCCGGGACAGGGGCTACGAGCAGTACTTC